This T cell receptor (beta chain) appears in the sequencing data of a study of blood T cells in healthy people across ages. At least 5.5 micrograms of total RNA were extracted per sample. Study results and limitations: Roughly linearly, TCR beta diversity per million T cells fell as age increased. The study found more naive CD4+ cells and higher diversity in long-lived than aged donors.

CDR1 LGHNA and CDR2 YNFKEQ come from the germline V gene. This CDR3 has 14 residues. Trimming cost V 2 bases and J 7 bases, with 14 bases left between them. Then a second PCR, running roughly 7 to 12 cycles, was carried out with a sample-barcoded 5' primer and a J-beta primer mix. Each CDR3 protein gets one entry after TCRdb re-called the 5' RACE reads with MiXCR. The data contain over 1,200,000 distinct CDR3 sequences, 55% to 75% of them singletons. In this sample, this clonotype turned up a few times. Its antigen remains unidentified. V usage is TRBV4-2 and J usage is TRBJ2-5; TRBD1 might be the D (7 bases). The origin of this receptor is a man younger than 35 in good health. Sequenced sample: blood. CDR3 loop: CASSQPGQEGTQYF. CDR3 nucleotides: TGTGCCAGCAGCCAACCCGGACAGGAGGGGACCCAGTACTTC.